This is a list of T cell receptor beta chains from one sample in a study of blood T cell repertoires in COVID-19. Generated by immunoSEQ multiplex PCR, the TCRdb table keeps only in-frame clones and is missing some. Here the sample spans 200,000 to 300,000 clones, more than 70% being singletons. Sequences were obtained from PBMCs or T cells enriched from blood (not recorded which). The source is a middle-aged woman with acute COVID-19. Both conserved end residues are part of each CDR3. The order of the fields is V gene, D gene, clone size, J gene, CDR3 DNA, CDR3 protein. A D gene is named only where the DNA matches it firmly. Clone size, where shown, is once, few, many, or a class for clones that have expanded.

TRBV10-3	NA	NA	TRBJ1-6	TGTGCCATCAGGGCAACAACCTTGAATTCACCCCTCCACTTT	CAIRATTLNSPLHF
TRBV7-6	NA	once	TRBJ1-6	TGTGCCAGCAGCTTAGTGGCGGGGCCCGACCATAATTCACCCCTCCACTTT	CASSLVAGPDHNSPLHF
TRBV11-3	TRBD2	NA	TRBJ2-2	TGTGCCAGCAGCTTTGGGGCGTTGGCGGGGGACGGGGAGCTGTTTTTT	CASSFGALAGDGELFF
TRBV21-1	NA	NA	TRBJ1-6	TGTGCCAGCAGCCCGACAGGGAATAATTCACCCCTCCACTTT	CASSPTGNNSPLHF
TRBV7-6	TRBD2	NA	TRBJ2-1	TGTGCCAGCAGCACCACTAGCGGATCCTACAATGAGCAGTTCTTC	CASSTTSGSYNEQFF
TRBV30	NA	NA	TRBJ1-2	TGTGCCTTGAATATAGATTATGGCTACACCTTC	CALNIDYGYTF
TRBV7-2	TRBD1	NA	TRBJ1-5	TGTGCCAGCAGCGTGACAGGGGTGAGCAATCAGCCCCAGCATTTT	CASSVTGVSNQPQHF
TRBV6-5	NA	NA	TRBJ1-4	TGTGCCAGCAGTCGCGATGAAAAACTGTTTTTT	CASSRDEKLFF
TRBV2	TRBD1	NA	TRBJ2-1	TGTGCCAGCAGGGACGGACAGGCCTACAATGAGCAGTTCTTC	CASRDGQAYNEQFF
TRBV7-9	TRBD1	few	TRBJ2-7	TGTGCCAGCAGCCCACAGGGGGATTATTCCAACGAGCAGTACTTC	CASSPQGDYSNEQYF
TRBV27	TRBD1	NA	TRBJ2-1	TGTGCCAGCAGGACAACAGGGGTCAATGAGCAGTTCTTC	CASRTTGVNEQFF
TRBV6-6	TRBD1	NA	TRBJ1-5	TGTGCCAGCAACCAACAGGGGTTACTTCAGCCCCAGCATTTT	CASNQQGLLQPQHF
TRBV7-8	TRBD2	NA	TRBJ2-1	TGTGCCAGCAGCTCCAAGATCCTAGCGGCCCCCTACAATGAGCAGTTCTTC	CASSSKILAAPYNEQFF
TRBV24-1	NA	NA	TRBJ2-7	TGTGCCACCAGTAAAAACTACAGGGTTACTCCGTTCGAGCAGTACTTC	CATSKNYRVTPFEQYF
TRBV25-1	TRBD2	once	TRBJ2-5	TGTGCCAGCAGTGATACTAGCGGGAGGCTAGAGACCCAGTACTTC	CASSDTSGRLETQYF
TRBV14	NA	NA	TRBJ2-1	TGTGCCAGCAGCCAAGTGGGGGTAGCGGCTTACAATGAGCAGTTCTTC	CASSQVGVAAYNEQFF
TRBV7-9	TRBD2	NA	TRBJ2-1	TGTGCCAGCACCCCACTAGCGGGAGCAATAAACGACTCCTACAATGAGCAGTTCTTC	CASTPLAGAINDSYNEQFF
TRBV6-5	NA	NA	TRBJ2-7	TGTGCCAGCAGGGGGCCCTCCCGCGAGCAGTACTTC	CASRGPSREQYF
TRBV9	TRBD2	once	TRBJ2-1	TGTGCCAGCAGCGCTCGGGACTACAGCTGGTTGGTCGAGCAGTTCTTC	CASSARDYSWLVEQFF
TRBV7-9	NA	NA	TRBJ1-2	TGTGCCAGCAGCTTAAGGGGGACCGATTATGGCTACACCTTC	CASSLRGTDYGYTF
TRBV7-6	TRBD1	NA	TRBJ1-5	TGTGCCAGCAGCTTAGGCGGACAGGGGAATCAGCCCCAGCATTTT	CASSLGGQGNQPQHF
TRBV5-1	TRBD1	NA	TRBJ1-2	TGCGCCAGCAGCCGTTTTTCGTTACGGGACAGGGGGAGCTACACCTTC	CASSRFSLRDRGSYTF
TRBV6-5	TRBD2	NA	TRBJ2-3	TGTGCCAGCAGTTTGTCCTGGGGGGGAAATACGCAGTATTTT	CASSLSWGGNTQYF
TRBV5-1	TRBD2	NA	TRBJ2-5	TGCGCCAGCAGCTTGGAAGGGACTAGCGGGGTACAAGAGACCCAGTACTTC	CASSLEGTSGVQETQYF
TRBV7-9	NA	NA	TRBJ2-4	TGTGCCAGCAGCTTAGGGTCTCCAGGGGAGATAGACATTCAGTACTTC	CASSLGSPGEIDIQYF
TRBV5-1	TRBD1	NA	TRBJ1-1	TGCGCCAGCAGCGCGCGGGGACAGGACACTGAAGCTTTCTTT	CASSARGQDTEAFF
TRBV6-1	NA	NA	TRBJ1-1	TGTGCCAGCAGTGAACGTCCGGAGAGGAACACTGAAGCTTTCTTT	CASSERPERNTEAFF
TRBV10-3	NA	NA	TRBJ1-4	TGTGCCATCGGCGCCCAGGAAAATGAAAAACTGTTTTTT	CAIGAQENEKLFF
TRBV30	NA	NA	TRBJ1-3	TGTGCCTGGATCGCGGGATCTGGAAACACCATATATTTT	CAWIAGSGNTIYF
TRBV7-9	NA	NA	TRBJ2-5	TGTGCCAGCAGCCGGAGGACAGGGAGGGGAGAGACCCAGTACTTC	CASSRRTGRGETQYF
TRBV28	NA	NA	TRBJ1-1	TGTGCCAGCAGTCTCTCAGGGGTGGCCACTGAAGCTTTCTTT	CASSLSGVATEAFF
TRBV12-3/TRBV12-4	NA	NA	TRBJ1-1	TGTGCCAGCAGTTTCCCCTACCGGGGGGCTTTCTTT	CASSFPYRGAFF
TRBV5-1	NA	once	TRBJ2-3	TGCGCCAGCAGCCAACAGGCTGACACAGATACGCAGTATTTT	CASSQQADTDTQYF
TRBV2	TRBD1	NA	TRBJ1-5	TGTGCCAGCAGACCGTCAGGGGGGCCCAATCAGCCCCAGCATTTT	CASRPSGGPNQPQHF
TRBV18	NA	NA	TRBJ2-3	TGTGCCAGCTCACCACCGGCTAGAAGCACAGATACGCAGTATTTT	CASSPPARSTDTQYF
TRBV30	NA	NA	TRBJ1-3	TGTGCCTGGAGTGTCTTGGACAGCTCTGGAAACACCATATATTTT	CAWSVLDSSGNTIYF
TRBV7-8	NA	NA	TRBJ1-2	TGTGCCAGCAGCTTAGAGAGAACAGGGATGCTTGGCTACACCTTC	CASSLERTGMLGYTF
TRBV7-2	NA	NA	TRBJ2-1	TGTGCCAGCAGCTTCGGCGGGTCCACGAGGAGGATTGAGCAGTTCTTC	CASSFGGSTRRIEQFF
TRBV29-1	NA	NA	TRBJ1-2	TGCAGCGTGGGGATAAGTGGCGGGAATGTATACGATGGCTACACCTTC	CSVGISGGNVYDGYTF
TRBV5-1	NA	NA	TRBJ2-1	TGCGCCAGCAGCTTGGAACCCCAAGCAGGCTCCTACAATGAGCAGTTCTTC	CASSLEPQAGSYNEQFF
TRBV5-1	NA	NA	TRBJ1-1	TGCGCCAGCAGCTTTGGTCCGGGGAGAGGGACTGAAGCTTTCTTT	CASSFGPGRGTEAFF
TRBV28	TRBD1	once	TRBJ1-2	TGTGCCAGCAGTACGCCTTCCGGGACAGGGGGCCTTGGCTACACCTTC	CASSTPSGTGGLGYTF
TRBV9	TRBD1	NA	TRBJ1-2	TGTGCCAGCAGCGTACACTCCACAGGGGAAACTAACTATGGCTACACCTTC	CASSVHSTGETNYGYTF
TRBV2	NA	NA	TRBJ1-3	TGTGCCAGCAGCGCGGCGGGGGCCTCCTCTGGAAACACCATATATTTT	CASSAAGASSGNTIYF
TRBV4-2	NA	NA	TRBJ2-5	TGTGCCAGCAGCCAAGATTGGGCAGAGACCCAGTACTTC	CASSQDWAETQYF
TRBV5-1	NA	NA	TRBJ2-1	TGCGCCAGCAGCCCGAACCCTAGCGCCCTTTTTCACAATGAGCAGTTCTTC	CASSPNPSALFHNEQFF
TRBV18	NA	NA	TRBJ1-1	TGTGCCAGCTCACCCGGAGGGGACACTGAAGCTTTCTTT	CASSPGGDTEAFF
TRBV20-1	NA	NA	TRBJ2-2	TGCAGTGCTAGTAGTGGAGGACTTATCACCGGGGAGCTGTTTTTT	CSASSGGLITGELFF
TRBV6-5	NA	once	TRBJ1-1	TGTAAGAGCCGATTGAACACTGAAGCTTTCTTT	CKSRLNTEAFF